Below are 24 T cell receptor beta chains sequenced from a single sample in a study of persistence of HIV-infected CD4 T cells. An overlapping HIV-1 Gag peptide pool stimulated these cells at about 0.94 ug/peptide/mL. Sorted nonresponding memory CD4+ T cells were CD40L-negative, CD69-negative, CD45RO-high. This was the immunoSEQ version 4 assay in survey mode. The protocol was immunoSEQ multiplex PCR, while the TCRdb copy is restricted to in-frame clones and leaves out a portion. The data hold 30,000 to 45,000 clones, with more than 75% observed a single time. Their antigens are not known. Here the sequenced sample was cultured CD4+ T cells from PBMCs, taken from a patient who received antiretroviral therapy. These receptors all come from an adult with HIV. The donor label of this sample is uncertain.

V usage is TRBV6-2 or TRBV6-3 and J usage is TRBJ2-2, with 9 bases fitting TRBD2. This CDR3 is built from 16 residues. CDR1 is MNHEY and CDR2 is SVGEGT in the germline V gene. V lost 4 bases and J lost 3; bases outside the gene matches: 6. The CDR3 protein is CASSSQRGVYTGELFF. Written as DNA, the CDR3 is TGTGCCAGCAGTTCCCAGCGGGGGGTGTACACCGGGGAGCTGTTTTTT.

The V call is TRBV9, the J call TRBJ2-1; D is undetermined. The CDR3 extends over 13 amino acids. Germline V gene sequence: CDR1 SGDLS, CDR2 YYNGEE. V lost 0 bases, J lost 9 bases, and 10 bases lay in between. CDR3 nucleotide sequence: TGTGCCAGCAGCGTAGAGGATAGGAGTGAGCAGTTCTTC. Residues: CASSVEDRSEQFF.

This clone showed up just once. The chain is built from TRBV7-8 and TRBJ1-1; 10 bases fit TRBD1. Germline V gene sequence: CDR1 SGHVS, CDR2 FQNEAQ. The ends lost 5 bases at V and 6 bases at J; junction bases unmatched: 6. The length of the CDR3 is 14 residues. The CDR3 region is CASSKTDRGPEAFF. CDR3 in DNA: TGTGCCAGCAGCAAGACCGACAGGGGGCCTGAAGCTTTCTTT.

The rearrangement uses TRBV29-1 and TRBJ1-2, with D unclear. Germline lookup yields CDR1 SQVTM and CDR2 ANQGSEA. V was shortened by 1 base and J by 4 bases, with 13 bases between the two germline ends. This CDR3 region has 14 residues. CDR3 nucleotides: TGCAGCGTTGAAGGAGGAGGGAGCTTCTATGGCTACACCTTC. Amino acid sequence: CSVEGGGSFYGYTF.

The chain couples TRBV6-1 to TRBJ2-7; no clear D gene. V was shortened by 3 bases and J by 3 bases, with 12 bases between the two germline ends. Germline CDR1 MNHNS, CDR2 SASEGT. The CDR3 contains 14 residues. CDR3 amino acids: CASSDMVTLYEQYV. The DNA for the CDR3 is TGTGCCAGCAGTGACATGGTGACTCTCTACGAGCAGTACGTC.

This clone was found once. The chain employs TRBV29-1 and TRBJ1-1; D gene uncertain. Between the trimmed V and J ends, which lost 7 bases and 0 bases, there was a span of 12 bases. The V gene's germline CDR1 is SQVTM and CDR2 ANQGSEA. The length of the CDR3 is 13 residues. In DNA form, the CDR3 reads TGCAGCGCCACGACACAATTGAACACTGAAGCTTTCTTT. Translating it yields CSATTQLNTEAFF.

V usage is TRBV28 and J usage is TRBJ2-1; D unclear. Germline values: CDR1 MDHEN, CDR2 SYDVKM. The V and J ends lost 8 bases and 1 base respectively, with 15 bases between them. The CDR3 sequence is 15 residues long. The CDR3 region has the DNA TGTGCCAGCCGTCCCCGGGCCTTGTCCTACAATGAGCAGTTCTTC. It codes for CASRPRALSYNEQFF.

The chain uses TRBV10-3 and TRBJ2-5; unclear D gene. V lost 0 bases, J lost 7 bases, and 9 bases lay in between. The germline V gene has CDR1 ENHRY and CDR2 SYGVKD. The CDR3 contains 13 residues. The CDR3 spells CAISESRVGTQYF. CDR3 DNA sequence: TGTGCCATCAGTGAGTCCCGGGTCGGGACCCAGTACTTC.

The chain carries TRBV5-1 and TRBJ2-5, with 8 nucleotides matching TRBD2. Trimming took 0 bases from V and 4 from J; bases not matched to a gene: 8. Looked up from germline, CDR1 is SGHRS and CDR2 is YFSETQ. There are 16 residues in the CDR3. The CDR3 loop is CASSLGLAGELETQYF. The DNA of the CDR3 is TGCGCCAGCAGCTTGGGCCTAGCGGGCGAACTAGAGACCCAGTACTTC.

The genes are TRBV7-8 and TRBJ2-1; 8 nucleotides align to TRBD2. The ends lost 5 bases at V and 7 bases at J; junction bases unmatched: 4. CDR1 SGHVS and CDR2 FQNEAQ come from the germline V gene. The CDR3 is 13 amino acids. The CDR3, as DNA: TGTGCCAGCAGCCGTACTAGCGGTAATGAGCAGTTCTTC. This encodes CASSRTSGNEQFF.

V gene TRBV29-1 combines with J gene TRBJ1-2; D gene unclear. Trimming cost V 7 bases and J 8 bases, with 17 bases left between them. The CDR3 loop spans 12 amino acids. Germline values: CDR1 SQVTM, CDR2 ANQGSEA. CDR3 in amino acids: CSAREGYGGYTF. The CDR3 bases are TGCAGCGCCCGAGAAGGGTATGGAGGCTACACCTTC.

The table lists this clone with a few counts. The chain is built from TRBV27 and TRBJ1-1; D is perhaps TRBD1 (5 bases). The V gene lost 10 bases and the J gene lost 4 bases, with 19 bases spanning the gap. Germline V gene lookup returns CDR1 MNHEY and CDR2 SMNVEV (reference sequence). The CDR3 runs 14 residues. DNA of the CDR3: TGTGCCACCTCGCGGGAGGGGTTTGCCACTGAAGCTTTCTTT. Its protein product is CATSREGFATEAFF.

V usage is TRBV5-6 and J usage is TRBJ1-2, with D tentatively TRBD1 (6 bases). Germline V gene lookup returns CDR1 SGHDT and CDR2 YYEEEE. The CDR3 has 14 residues. The V end was cut by 4 bases, the J end by 4 bases, with 14 bases between. CDR3 in DNA: TGTGCCAGCAGCGTCAAGGGGGTCAGCTATGGCTACACCTTC. Amino acids: CASSVKGVSYGYTF.

The chain recombines TRBV5-1 with TRBJ1-1; D is undetermined. CDR1 is SGHRS, CDR2 YFSETQ, per germline. This CDR3 is 11 amino acids long. V was pared by 0 bases and J by 10 bases, with 7 bases between. The CDR3 here is CASSLGSRAFF. The DNA of the CDR3 is TGCGCCAGCAGCTTGGGCTCGCGAGCTTTCTTT. Full variable domain (remainder filled in from reference TRBV5-1 and TRBJ1-1): KAGVTQTPRYLIKTRGQQVTLSCSPISGHRSVSWYQQTPGQGLQFLFEYFSETQRNKGNFPGRFSGRQFSNSRSEMNVSTLELGDSALYLCASSLGSRAFFGQGTRLTVV.

This clone showed up just once. The chain uses TRBV5-4 and TRBJ1-2; TRBD1 matches at 8 bases. Germline V gives CDR1 SGHNT, CDR2 YYREEE (reference sequence). J was trimmed by 8 bases and V by 4 bases; bases with no gene match: 7. This CDR3 has 13 residues. In DNA, the CDR3 is TGTGCCAGCAGCACGCAGGGGGCTGGCGGCTACACCTTC. Its protein product is CASSTQGAGGYTF.

In this sample, this clone turned up a few times. The chain links TRBV7-8 to TRBJ2-2, with 9 bases identical to TRBD2. V shed 5 bases and J 2 bases; nucleotides not matched to a gene: 9. The CDR3 runs to 17 residues. Germline values: CDR1 SGHVS, CDR2 FQNEAQ. CDR3 DNA: TGTGCCAGCAGCAGTGCGGAGGGGACTAGCAACACCGGGGAGCTGTTTTTT. As protein: CASSSAEGTSNTGELFF.

This chain joins TRBV5-7 and TRBJ2-7; D gene uncertain. TRBV5-7 is known as an ORF, though its function is uncertain. V was clipped by 1 base and J by 4 bases, with 18 bases between them. The CDR3 is 16 amino acids. The CDR3 DNA follows: TGTGCCAGCAGCTTGAGTAGGCGGTTAAGGCCGTACGAGCAGTACGTC. Translation gives CASSLSRRLRPYEQYV.

The chain is built from TRBV25-1 and TRBJ1-2, with D perhaps TRBD1 (6 bases). The CDR3 has 16 residues. The V and J ends lost 3 bases and 3 bases respectively, with 17 bases between them. Germline loops: CDR1 MGHDK, CDR2 SYGVNS. The CDR3 DNA is TGTGCCAGCAGTGATTATATCGGACAGCATGACTATGGCTACACCTTC. Amino acids: CASSDYIGQHDYGYTF.

This chain connects TRBV6-1 to TRBJ1-1; no firm D call. The germline V gene has CDR1 MNHNS and CDR2 SASEGT. Trimming cost V 1 base and J 4 bases, with 22 bases left between them. CDR3 size: 18 residues. The CDR3 DNA reads TGTGCCAGCAGTGAAGGTAACAGCCAATACTGGGGAGTCACTGAAGCTTTCTTT. Translating it yields CASSEGNSQYWGVTEAFF.

The V gene is TRBV5-1, the J gene TRBJ2-7, with 9 bases matching TRBD1. The CDR3 loop spans 15 amino acids. With V trimmed by 2 bases and J by 6 bases, 9 bases remained unmatched. CDR1 SGHRS and CDR2 YFSETQ come from the germline V gene. Written as DNA, the CDR3 is TGCGCCAGCAGCTTAGTACCGGGACAGGGAGGCGAGCAGTACTTC. Amino acids: CASSLVPGQGGEQYF.

The chain combines TRBV5-4 with TRBJ1-2; a possible D gene is TRBD1 (5 bases). With 4 bases removed from V and 2 bases from J, the gap between germline ends came to 6 bases. Germline CDR1 SGHNT, CDR2 YYREEE (reference sequence). The length of the CDR3 is 12 residues. The CDR3 loop is CASSRDNYGYTF. CDR3 DNA sequence: TGTGCCAGCAGCCGGGACAACTATGGCTACACCTTC.

The chain is built from TRBV7-9 and TRBJ2-2, with 8 positions matching TRBD1. Losses at the gene ends were 5 bases for V and 5 bases for J; bases not matched to a gene: 10. This CDR3 has 16 residues. Germline V gene data show CDR1 as SEHNR and CDR2 as FQNEAQ (reference sequence). CDR3 sequence: CASSASDRGKTGELFF. Here the CDR3 DNA reads TGTGCCAGCAGCGCCAGCGACAGGGGCAAAACCGGGGAGCTGTTTTTT.

The V call is TRBV4-1, the J call TRBJ2-5; possible D gene TRBD1, 5 bases. Per germline, CDR1 MGHRA and CDR2 YSYEKL. With 0 bases removed from V and 5 bases from J, the gap between germline ends came to 19 bases. The CDR3 contains 17 residues. In DNA form, the CDR3 reads TGCGCCAGCAGCCAAGATCTTCGGGCCGTAAAGGGGGAGACCCAGTACTTC. Its translation is CASSQDLRAVKGETQYF.

The chain links TRBV30 to TRBJ2-2; D not certain. CDR1 and CDR2 (germline): GTSNPN, SVGIG (reference sequence). The CDR3 covers 14 residues. Trimming stripped 3 bases from V and 3 bases from J, with 11 bases between. CDR3 sequence: CAWRGNPDTGELFF. The CDR3 DNA reads TGTGCCTGGAGGGGTAATCCCGACACCGGGGAGCTGTTTTTT.